The rows below give T cell receptor beta chains drawn from one sample of a study of response to subunit inactivated influenza vaccine. Each CDR3 protein is one row after TCRdb ran MiXCR on the RT-PCR reads. The sample consists of just under 550,000 distinct CDR3 sequences, approximately 24% of them appearing once. This same sample was also taken into another study, of T cells expressing NK-cell markers.

Material: CD4+ T cells sorted from PBMCs, obtained 11 to 12 days after vaccination. These receptors all stem from a man in his fifties or sixties who received an inactivated influenza vaccine. The CDR3 runs from the conserved cysteine through the conserved F or W. The order of the fields is clone size, V gene, J gene, D gene, CDR3 protein, CDR3 DNA. D genes are given only for firm matches. Clone size is stated in some rows and not others, as once, few, many or a class when expanded.

NA	TRBV5-3	TRBJ2-7	NA	CARGPGILCYEQYF	TGTGCCAGGGGGCCCGGGATACTCTGCTACGAGCAGTACTTC
NA	TRBV7-2	TRBJ2-2	NA	CASSPEEIRELFF	TGTGCCAGCAGCCCCGAGGAGATCCGGGAGCTGTTTTTT
NA	TRBV6-2/TRBV6-3	TRBJ2-7	TRBD2	CASSYLPGLAGAYEQYF	TGTGCCAGCAGTTACCTTCCGGGACTAGCGGGAGCCTACGAGCAGTACTTC
NA	TRBV14	TRBJ2-5	TRBD2	CASSQGLAGVKQETQYF	TGTGCCAGCAGCCAAGGGTTAGCGGGGGTTAAACAAGAGACCCAGTACTTC
few	TRBV15	TRBJ2-5	NA	CATSTLGRGETQYF	TGTGCCACCAGCACCCTGGGCAGGGGAGAGACCCAGTACTTC
few	TRBV10-3	TRBJ2-3	NA	CAISGIGASSTDTQYF	TGTGCCATCAGTGGCATAGGAGCCTCTAGCACAGATACGCAGTATTTT
NA	TRBV20-1	TRBJ2-3	TRBD2	CSAPTLAGVADTQYF	TGCAGTGCTCCAACTCTAGCGGGAGTCGCAGATACGCAGTATTTT
few	TRBV10-3	TRBJ1-6	TRBD1	CAISARDRESPLHF	TGTGCCATCAGCGCCCGGGACAGGGAATCACCCCTCCACTTT
few	TRBV4-2	TRBJ2-1	TRBD2	CASSQLLAGGPHEQFF	TGTGCCAGCAGCCAACTCTTAGCGGGGGGGCCCCATGAGCAGTTCTTC
NA	TRBV7-9	TRBJ2-2	NA	CASSLGLAETGELFF	TGTGCCAGCAGCTTAGGTTTGGCAGAGACCGGGGAGCTGTTTTTT
NA	TRBV5-1	TRBJ1-2	NA	CASSLGTGHTMFGYTF	TGCGCCAGCAGCTTGGGGACCGGCCATACAATGTTTGGCTACACCTTC
few	TRBV5-1	TRBJ2-7	TRBD2	CASSLAGTIYEQYF	TGCGCCAGCAGCTTGGCCGGGACTATCTACGAGCAGTACTTC
few	TRBV6-5	TRBJ2-7	NA	CASSYLREPTYEQYF	TGTGCCAGCAGCTATCTCAGGGAGCCGACCTACGAGCAGTACTTC
many	TRBV7-3	TRBJ2-3	TRBD1	CASSSRQGPAGVDTQYF	TGTGCCAGCAGCTCCAGACAGGGGCCCGCCGGGGTAGATACGCAGTATTTT
few	TRBV2	TRBJ1-2	NA	CASSTDRVDGYTF	TGTGCCAGCAGCACCGACAGAGTTGATGGCTACACCTTC
many	TRBV14	TRBJ2-7	NA	CASSTSPFVPGPSSYEQYF	TGTGCCAGCAGCACTAGCCCCTTCGTCCCGGGTCCGAGCTCCTACGAGCAGTACTTC
few	TRBV9	TRBJ1-5	NA	CASSVEGINQPQHF	TGTGCCAGCAGCGTAGAGGGGATCAATCAGCCCCAGCATTTT
NA	TRBV6-1	TRBJ1-6	TRBD1	CASSRTGYNSPLHF	TGTGCCAGCAGTCGGACAGGGTATAATTCACCCCTCCACTTT
NA	TRBV4-2	TRBJ2-7	NA	CASSQDLGGSYEQYF	TGTGCCAGCAGCCAAGATTTAGGCGGCTCCTACGAGCAGTACTTC
NA	TRBV12-3/TRBV12-4	TRBJ2-2	TRBD2	CASRDTGTRIFGELFF	TGTGCCAGCAGAGATACCGGGACTAGAATTTTCGGGGAGCTGTTTTTT
NA	TRBV24-1	TRBJ2-5	TRBD1	CATSDPSPTGGTETQYF	TGTGCCACCAGTGATCCCTCGCCGACAGGGGGCACAGAGACCCAGTACTTC
few	TRBV3-1	TRBJ2-1	TRBD2	CASSPLTSGRVRFF	TGTGCCAGCAGCCCCCTGACTAGCGGGAGGGTAAGGTTCTTC
few	TRBV4-1	TRBJ2-2	TRBD2	CASSQGGGANTGELFF	TGCGCCAGCAGCCAAGGCGGGGGAGCTAACACCGGGGAGCTGTTTTTT
NA	TRBV5-1	TRBJ2-7	NA	CASSLAPGRAEQYF	TGCGCCAGCAGCTTGGCTCCCGGGAGAGCCGAGCAGTACTTC